The sequence of this TCR beta chain was determined in a study of blood T cell repertoires in COVID-19. Across the study: The samples span acute and convalescent COVID-19 from the United States, Italy and Spain. Nucleic acid was either cDNA or gDNA, and it came from T cells, B-cell-depleted T cells, or PBMCs.

This CDR3 has 18 amino acids. Germline CDR1 and CDR2: SGHRS and YFSETQ. The V gene end was trimmed by 0 bases and the J gene end by 7 bases; junction bases not matched to a gene: 10. As processed by the authors: Estimates of nucleated cell counts were drawn from the amplification of reference gene primers. Assay used: immunoSEQ multiplex PCR; TCRdb lists only in-frame clones, some missing. V and J calls and clone size are those listed in that table; D and trimming were worked out from the DNA. The sample records approximately 85,000 clones, roughly 89% being singletons. Sequenced sample: peripheral blood. The chain uses TRBV5-1 and TRBJ2-2; 12 nucleotides match TRBD2. This clonotype was obtained from a man aged 50 or older with active or convalescent COVID-19. In nucleotides, the CDR3 is TGCGCCAGCAGCTTGGCCCGGACTAGCGGGATCCGTAGCGGGGAGCTGTTTTTT. It is translated as CASSLARTSGIRSGELFF.